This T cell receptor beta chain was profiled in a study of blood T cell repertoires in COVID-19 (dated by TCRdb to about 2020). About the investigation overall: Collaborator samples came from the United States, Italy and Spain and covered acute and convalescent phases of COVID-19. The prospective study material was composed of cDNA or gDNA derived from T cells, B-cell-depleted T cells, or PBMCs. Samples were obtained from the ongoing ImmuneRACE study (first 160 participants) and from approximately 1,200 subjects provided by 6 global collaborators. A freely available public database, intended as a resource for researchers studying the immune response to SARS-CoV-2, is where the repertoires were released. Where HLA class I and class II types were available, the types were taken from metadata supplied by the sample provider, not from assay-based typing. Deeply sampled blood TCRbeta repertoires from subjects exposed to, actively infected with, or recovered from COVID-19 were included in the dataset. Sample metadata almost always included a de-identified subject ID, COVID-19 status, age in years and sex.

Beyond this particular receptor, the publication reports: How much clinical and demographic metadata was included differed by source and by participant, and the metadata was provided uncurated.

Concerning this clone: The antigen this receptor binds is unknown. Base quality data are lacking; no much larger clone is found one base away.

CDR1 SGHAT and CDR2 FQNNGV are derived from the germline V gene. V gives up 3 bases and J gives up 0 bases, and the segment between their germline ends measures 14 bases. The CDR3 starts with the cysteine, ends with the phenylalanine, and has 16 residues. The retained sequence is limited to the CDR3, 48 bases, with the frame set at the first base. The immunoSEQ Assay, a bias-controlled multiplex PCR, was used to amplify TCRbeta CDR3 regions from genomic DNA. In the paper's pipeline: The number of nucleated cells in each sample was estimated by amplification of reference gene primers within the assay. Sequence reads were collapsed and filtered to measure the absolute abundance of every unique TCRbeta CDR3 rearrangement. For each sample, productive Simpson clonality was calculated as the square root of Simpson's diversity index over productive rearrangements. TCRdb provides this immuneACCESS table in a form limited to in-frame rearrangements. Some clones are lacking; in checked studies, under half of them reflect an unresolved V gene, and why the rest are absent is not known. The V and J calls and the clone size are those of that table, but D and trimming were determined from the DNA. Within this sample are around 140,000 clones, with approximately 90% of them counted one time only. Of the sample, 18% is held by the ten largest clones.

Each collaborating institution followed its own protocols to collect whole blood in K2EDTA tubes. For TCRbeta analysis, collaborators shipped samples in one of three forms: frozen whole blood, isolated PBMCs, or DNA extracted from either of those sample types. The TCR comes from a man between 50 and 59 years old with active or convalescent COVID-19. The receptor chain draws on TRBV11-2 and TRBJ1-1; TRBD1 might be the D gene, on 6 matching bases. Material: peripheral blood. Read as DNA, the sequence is TGTGCCAGCAGCTTGAGGGGGGGCAGGATGAACACTGAAGCTTTCTTT. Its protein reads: CASSLRGGRMNTEAFF.